One and the same sample provided the 25 T cell receptor beta chains below, sequenced in a study of spatial heterogeneity in lung cancer. Time point here: blood at routine non-recurrence follow-up after resection. TCRdb reprocessed the 5' RACE reads via MiXCR and lists one record per CDR3 protein. This sample yields approximately 18,000 distinct CDR3 sequences, of which under 20% are seen a single time; roughly 6.5% belongs to the top ten. The input for sequencing was PBMCs, taken at follow-up. The receptors originated from a male donor with early-stage non-small cell lung cancer.

This clonotype was observed at least ten times. This sequence joins TRBV9 and TRBJ2-3; a weak D match, TRBD2 (7 bases). Trimming pared 9 bases from V and 0 bases from J, leaving 17 bases between. This CDR3 is 15 amino acids long. The germline CDR1 and CDR2 sequences are SGDLS and YYNGEE. The CDR3 sequence is CATSQGGASTDTQYF. Written as DNA, the CDR3 is TGTGCCACCTCCCAAGGGGGGGCTAGCACAGATACGCAGTATTTT. Full variable domain (outside the CDR3, taken from reference TRBV9 and TRBJ2-3): DSGVTQTPKHLITATGQRVTLRCSPRSGDLSVYWYQQSLDQGLQFLIQYYNGEERAKGNILERFSAQQFPDLHSELNLSSLELGDSALYFCATSQGGASTDTQYFGPGTRLTVL.

By share of the sample, this clonotype is medium-sized (0.01 to 0.1%). V and J are TRBV7-9 and TRBJ1-1; 8 nucleotides match TRBD1. The V gene end was trimmed by 3 bases and the J gene end by 4 bases; junction bases not matched to a gene: 10. CDR1 and CDR2 from the germline V gene are SEHNR and FQNEAQ (reference sequence). The CDR3 consists of 16 residues. The CDR3 reads CASSFISQGAATEAFF. The CDR3 DNA sequence: TGTGCCAGCAGCTTCATTAGCCAGGGGGCGGCCACTGAAGCTTTCTTT. The full variable domain, in which reference TRBV7-9 and TRBJ1-1 provide the parts outside the CDR3, is DTGVSQNPRHKITKRGQNVTFRCDPISEHNRLYWYRQTLGQGPEFLTYFQNEAQLEKSRLLSDRFSAERPKGSFSTLEIQRTEQGDSAMYLCASSFISQGAATEAFFGQGTRLTVV.

This clonotype was recorded many times. The rearrangement uses TRBV10-1 and TRBJ2-1; D may be TRBD2 (6 bases). The length of the CDR3 is 15 residues. Trimming shortened V by 1 base and J by 5 bases, and 12 bases separated the two germline ends. Per germline, CDR1 WNHNN and CDR2 SYGVQD (reference sequence). Written as DNA, the CDR3 is TGCGCCAGCAGTGAGTTGCGGGGAGCAGACAATGAGCAGTTCTTC. Residues: CASSELRGADNEQFF.

This clonotype was detected a few times. V gene TRBV6-1 combines with J gene TRBJ2-1, with D perhaps TRBD2 (7 bases). Trimming removed 3 bases at V and 3 bases at J, with 21 bases between. Germline-derived CDR1 and CDR2 are MNHNS and SASEGT. CDR3 length: 18 amino acids. The CDR3 DNA reads TGTGCCAGCAGTGACCAGGTTGTCCGGGGGGCCCTCTACAATGAGCAGTTCTTC. Translation gives CASSDQVVRGALYNEQFF.

The chain links TRBV4-1 to TRBJ1-3; 8 bases are a match to TRBD1. This CDR3 comprises 19 residues. Looked up from germline, CDR1 is MGHRA and CDR2 is YSYEKL. With 4 bases clipped from V and 12 bases from J, the junction kept 26 bases outside the gene matches. The CDR3 here is CASSRSSGQGSSRDGNIYF. DNA for the CDR3: TGCGCCAGCAGCCGGTCCTCTGGACAGGGATCCTCTCGGGACGGAAACATATATTTT.

Ten or more counts support this clonotype. The V call is TRBV19, the J call TRBJ1-2, with D hard to call. The V and J ends lost 3 bases and 5 bases respectively, with 7 bases between them. Germline-derived CDR1 and CDR2 are LNHDA and SQIVND (reference sequence). This CDR3 has 12 residues. The CDR3 sequence is CASSMGWYGYTF. The CDR3 region has the DNA TGTGCCAGTAGTATGGGTTGGTATGGCTACACCTTC.

J is TRBJ2-7 and V is TRBV3-1; tentatively, D is TRBD1 or TRBD2 (6 bases each). CDR3 length: 16 residues. The V end was cut by 5 bases, the J end by 2 bases, with 19 bases between. Looked up from germline, CDR1 is LGHDT and CDR2 is YNNKEL (reference sequence). The CDR3 region has the DNA TGTGCCAGCAGCAACGTCATAGGGGGGTCCCCCTACGAGCAGTACTTC. Encoded protein: CASSNVIGGSPYEQYF.

J is TRBJ1-2 and V is TRBV30; perhaps TRBD1 as D (5 bases). This CDR3 has 12 residues. The germline CDR1 and CDR2 sequences are GTSNPN and SVGIG (reference sequence). Trimming stripped 4 bases from V and 7 bases from J, with 13 bases between. The CDR3 region has the DNA TGTGCCTGGACGGAGGGGCGTGGTGGCTACACCTTC. Its protein product is CAWTEGRGGYTF.

This clonotype was seen ten or more times. This chain connects TRBV29-1 to TRBJ2-2, with 7 positions matching TRBD1. The V gene's germline CDR1 is SQVTM and CDR2 ANQGSEA. This CDR3 is 11 amino acids long. V dropped 5 bases and J dropped 6; count of bases not matched to a gene: 0. The CDR3 DNA follows: TGCAGCGTTACAGGGGCCGGGGAGCTGTTTTTT. It is translated as CSVTGAGELFF.

There are a few counts of this clonotype. J is TRBJ2-3 and V is TRBV7-2; 8 bases agree with TRBD1. V lost 4 bases, J lost 1 base, and 1 base stayed unmatched. Germline CDR1 and CDR2: SGHTA and FQGNSA. The CDR3 runs to 14 residues. DNA for the CDR3: TGTGCCAGCAGCTCACAGGGGGGCACAGATACGCAGTATTTT. Its protein product is CASSSQGGTDTQYF.

This clonotype has ten or more counts. The chain combines TRBV12-3 or TRBV12-4 with TRBJ2-5, with 11 bases fitting TRBD1. V shed 5 bases, J shed 2 bases, and the junction held 7 bases outside the gene matches. The CDR3 is 16 residues long. For the CDR3, the DNA is TGTGCCAGCAGTACCTCGGACAGGGGGCAGCAAGAGACCCAGTACTTC. This encodes CASSTSDRGQQETQYF.

This chain links TRBV5-1 with TRBJ2-3, with D perhaps assigned TRBD1 or TRBD2 (5 bases each). CDR1 is SGHRS, CDR2 YFSETQ, per germline. The CDR3 extends over 16 amino acids. V lost 0 bases and J 1 base, leaving 12 bases between the germline ends. Written as DNA, the CDR3 is TGCGCCAGCAGCTTGGGGGTGTGGGGACGCACAGATACGCAGTATTTT. Protein sequence: CASSLGVWGRTDTQYF. Combining the CDR3 with reference TRBV5-1 and TRBJ2-3 gives the whole variable domain KAGVTQTPRYLIKTRGQQVTLSCSPISGHRSVSWYQQTPGQGLQFLFEYFSETQRNKGNFPGRFSGRQFSNSRSEMNVSTLELGDSALYLCASSLGVWGRTDTQYFGPGTRLTVL.

CDR3: CAWKIAPDTQYF. The CDR3 nucleotides are TGTGCCTGGAAAATAGCTCCAGATACGCAGTATTTT. The V and J genes are TRBV30 and TRBJ2-3, with D unclear. V lost 4 bases to trimming and J lost 4 bases, with 9 bases between them. The CDR3 extends over 12 amino acids. Germline CDR1 GTSNPN, CDR2 SVGIG (reference sequence).

V and J are TRBV12-3 or TRBV12-4 and TRBJ2-1, with unresolved D. Trimming cost V 5 bases and J 6 bases, with 17 bases left between them. The CDR3 has 15 amino acids. The CDR3 DNA reads TGTGCCAGCAGTCCCCAAGTTAAGCGAATCAATGAGCAGTTCTTC. It encodes CASSPQVKRINEQFF.

The chain recombines TRBV7-2 with TRBJ2-7; the D is unclear. There are 15 residues in the CDR3. Trimming shortened V by 0 bases and J by 1 base, and 10 bases separated the two germline ends. Germline assignment: CDR1 SGHTA and CDR2 FQGNSA. CDR3 bases: TGTGCCAGCAGCTTAGCGATTTCGGGTTCCTACGAGCAGTACTTC. It codes for CASSLAISGSYEQYF.

The table lists this clonotype with many counts. V gene TRBV7-2 combines with J gene TRBJ2-1; D unresolved. Germline-derived CDR1 and CDR2 are SGHTA and FQGNSA. Deletions cut 1 base from V and 0 bases from J, with 4 bases between. The CDR3 is made up of 14 amino acids. The CDR3 here is CASSLESSYNEQFF. DNA for the CDR3: TGTGCCAGCAGCTTAGAAAGCTCCTACAATGAGCAGTTCTTC.

The chain combines TRBV7-9 with TRBJ1-2, with TRBD1 as a possible D gene (6 bases). CDR3 length: 12 amino acids. The V end lost 5 bases, the J end lost 7 bases, and 11 bases lay between the germline ends. CDR1 and CDR2 from the germline V gene are SEHNR and FQNEAQ (reference sequence). The CDR3 reads CASSQIQGGYTF. In nucleotides, the CDR3 is TGTGCCAGCAGCCAAATACAGGGTGGCTACACCTTC.

Many counts were recorded for this clonotype. The chain joins TRBV7-6 to TRBJ1-1, with TRBD1 identical over 9 bases. Germline V gene lookup returns CDR1 SGHVS and CDR2 FNYEAQ. The CDR3 is 15 amino acids. V was clipped by 5 bases and J by 0 bases; unmatched bases: 4. The CDR3 bases are TGTGCCAGCAGCCGGGGACAGGGCATGAACACTGAAGCTTTCTTT. It specifies CASSRGQGMNTEAFF.

The J gene is TRBJ2-6, the V gene TRBV7-3; no definite D call. The ends were cut back, 4 bases at V and 0 bases at J, with 7 bases in the middle. CDR1 SGHTA and CDR2 FQGTGA come from the germline V gene. The CDR3 has 15 amino acids. CDR3 loop: CASSSGASGANVLTF. The CDR3, as DNA: TGTGCCAGCAGCTCGGGTGCCTCTGGGGCCAACGTCCTGACTTTC.

This clonotype has at least ten counts. The chain carries TRBV5-5 and TRBJ1-2; 7 nucleotides align to TRBD1. Germline V gene sequence: CDR1 SGHKS, CDR2 YYEKEE (reference sequence). J lost 13 bases, V lost 4 bases, and 7 bases had no gene match. This CDR3 region has 11 residues. In nucleotides, the CDR3 is TGTGCCAGCAGCAGAGACAGGGCGGGCACCTTC. Protein: CASSRDRAGTF. Full variable domain (outside the CDR3, taken from reference TRBV5-5 and TRBJ1-2): DAGVTQSPTHLIKTRGQQVTLRCSPISGHKSVSWYQQVLGQGPQFIFQYYEKEERGRGNFPDRFSARQFPNYSSELNVNALLLGDSALYLCASSRDRAGTFGSGTRLTVV.

In its sample, this clonotype was seen a few times. The J gene is TRBJ2-7, the V gene TRBV20-1, with TRBD1 as a possible D gene (6 bases). The ends were cut back, 6 bases at V and 2 bases at J, with 14 bases in the middle. The CDR3 covers 13 residues. Germline CDR1 and CDR2: DFQATT and SNEGSKA (reference sequence). CDR3 in amino acids: CSAGTLDTYEQYF. CDR3 coding DNA: TGCAGTGCCGGGACATTGGACACCTACGAGCAGTACTTC.

This chain links TRBV4-3 with TRBJ2-1, with 10 bases identical to TRBD1. The V gene's germline CDR1 is LGHNA and CDR2 YSLEER. This CDR3 region has 16 residues. J lost 5 bases, V lost 1 base, and 5 bases had no gene match. This chain's CDR3 is CASSQVGTGDHNEQFF. The DNA for the CDR3 is TGCGCCAGCAGCCAAGTAGGGACAGGGGACCACAATGAGCAGTTCTTC.

This clonotype was observed a handful of times. The chain carries TRBV7-3 and TRBJ2-3; D call uncertain. This CDR3 contains 13 residues. Germline V gives CDR1 SGHTA, CDR2 FQGTGA. V lost 5 bases, J lost 6 bases, and 12 bases lay in between. This CDR3 reads CASSATLSDTQYF. CDR3 bases: TGTGCCAGCAGCGCGACACTCTCGGATACGCAGTATTTT.

This clonotype rates as medium-sized. The chain joins TRBV7-2 to TRBJ1-1; 9 bases are shared with TRBD1. V trimming: 5 bases; J trimming: 10 bases; junction bases outside the gene matches: 14. The length of the CDR3 is 15 residues. CDR1 is SGHTA and CDR2 is FQGNSA in the germline V gene. CDR3 in amino acids: CASSPWTGAKPGAFF. The CDR3 DNA is TGTGCCAGCAGCCCCTGGACAGGGGCTAAACCGGGAGCTTTCTTT.

The chain is built from TRBV5-1 and TRBJ2-2; D not certain. Trimming shortened V by 6 bases and J by 3 bases, and 6 bases separated the two germline ends. The CDR3 has 12 amino acids. Germline CDR1 and CDR2: SGHRS and YFSETQ. CDR3: CASNGDTGELFF. The CDR3 nucleotides are TGCGCCAGCAACGGAGACACCGGGGAGCTGTTTTTT.